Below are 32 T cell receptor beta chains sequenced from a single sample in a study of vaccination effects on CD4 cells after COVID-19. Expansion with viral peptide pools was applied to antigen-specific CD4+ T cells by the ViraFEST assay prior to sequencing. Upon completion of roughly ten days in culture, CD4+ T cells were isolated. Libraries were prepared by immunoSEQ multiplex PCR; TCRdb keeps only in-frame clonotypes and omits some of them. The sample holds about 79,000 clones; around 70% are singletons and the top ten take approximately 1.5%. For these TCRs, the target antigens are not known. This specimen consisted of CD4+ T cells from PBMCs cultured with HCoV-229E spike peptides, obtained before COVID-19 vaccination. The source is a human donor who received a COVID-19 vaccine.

The CDR3 region has the DNA TGTGCCAGCAGGAAGGGGGGCTCCGTTCAGCCCCAGCATTTT. It is translated as CASRKGGSVQPQHF. The V call is TRBV28, the J call TRBJ1-5, with D possibly TRBD1 on 6 matching bases. Trimming removed 6 bases from V and 6 bases from J, with 15 bases in between. CDR1 MDHEN and CDR2 SYDVKM come from the germline V gene. The CDR3 contains 14 residues.

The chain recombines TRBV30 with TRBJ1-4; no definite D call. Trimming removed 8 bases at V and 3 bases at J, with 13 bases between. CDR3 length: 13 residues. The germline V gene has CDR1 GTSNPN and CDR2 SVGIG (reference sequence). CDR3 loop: CALRREANEKLFF. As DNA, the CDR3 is TGTGCCCTTAGACGGGAAGCTAATGAAAAACTGTTTTTT.

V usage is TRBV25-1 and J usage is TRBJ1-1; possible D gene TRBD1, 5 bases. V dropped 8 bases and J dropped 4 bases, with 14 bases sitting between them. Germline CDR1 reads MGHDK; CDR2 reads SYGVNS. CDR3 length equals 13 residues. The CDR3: CASAGRAVTEAFF. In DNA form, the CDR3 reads TGTGCCAGCGCCGGCAGGGCGGTCACTGAAGCTTTCTTT.

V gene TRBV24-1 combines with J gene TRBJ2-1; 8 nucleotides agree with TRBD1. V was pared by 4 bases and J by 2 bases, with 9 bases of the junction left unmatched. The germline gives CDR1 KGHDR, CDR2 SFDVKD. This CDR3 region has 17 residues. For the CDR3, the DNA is TGTGCCACCAGTGAGACGACAGGGGCAGGGACCTACAATGAGCAGTTCTTC. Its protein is CATSETTGAGTYNEQFF.

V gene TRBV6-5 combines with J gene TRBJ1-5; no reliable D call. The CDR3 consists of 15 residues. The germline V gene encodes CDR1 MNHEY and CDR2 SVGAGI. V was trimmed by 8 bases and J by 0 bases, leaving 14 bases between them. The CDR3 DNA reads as TGTGCCAGCTTGAAGGGATCCACTAGCAATCAGCCCCAGCATTTT. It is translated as CASLKGSTSNQPQHF.

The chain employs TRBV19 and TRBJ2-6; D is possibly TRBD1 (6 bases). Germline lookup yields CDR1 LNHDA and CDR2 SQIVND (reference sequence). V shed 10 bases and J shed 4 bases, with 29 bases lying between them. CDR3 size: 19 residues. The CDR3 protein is CATAVNTDSSGPGANVLTF. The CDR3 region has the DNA TGTGCCACAGCTGTGAACACGGACAGTAGTGGTCCCGGGGCCAACGTCCTGACTTTC.

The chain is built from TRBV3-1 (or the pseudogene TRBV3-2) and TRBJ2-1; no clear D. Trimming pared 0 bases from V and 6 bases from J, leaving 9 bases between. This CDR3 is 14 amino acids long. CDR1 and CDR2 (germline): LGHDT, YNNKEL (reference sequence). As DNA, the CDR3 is TGTGCCAGCAGCCAAGATAGGCCAGTCAATGAGCAGTTCTTC. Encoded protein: CASSQDRPVNEQFF.

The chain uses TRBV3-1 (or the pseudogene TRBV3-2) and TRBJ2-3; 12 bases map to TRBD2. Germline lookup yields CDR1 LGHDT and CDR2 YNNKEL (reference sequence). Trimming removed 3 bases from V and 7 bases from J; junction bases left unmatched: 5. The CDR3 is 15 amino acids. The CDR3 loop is CASSHLAGGPYTQYF. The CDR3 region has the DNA TGTGCCAGCAGCCACCTAGCGGGGGGGCCGTATACGCAGTATTTT.

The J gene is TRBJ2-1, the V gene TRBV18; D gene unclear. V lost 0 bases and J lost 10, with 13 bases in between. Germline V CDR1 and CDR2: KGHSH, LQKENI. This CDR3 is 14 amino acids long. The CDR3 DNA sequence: TGTGCCAGCTCACCACCGGCCTCTCTAGGCGAGCAGTTCTTC. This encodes CASSPPASLGEQFF.

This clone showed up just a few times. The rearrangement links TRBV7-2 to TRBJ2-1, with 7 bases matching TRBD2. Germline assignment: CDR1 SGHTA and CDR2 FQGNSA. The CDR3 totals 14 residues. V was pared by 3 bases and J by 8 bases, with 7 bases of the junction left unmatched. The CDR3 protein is CASSFGGVIDEQFF. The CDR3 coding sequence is TGTGCCAGCAGCTTTGGGGGGGTTATAGATGAGCAGTTCTTC.

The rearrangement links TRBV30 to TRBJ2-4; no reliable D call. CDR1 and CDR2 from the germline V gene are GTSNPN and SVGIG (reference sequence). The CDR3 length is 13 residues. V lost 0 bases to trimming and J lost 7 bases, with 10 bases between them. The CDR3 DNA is TGTGCCTGGAGTGTAGGTAACGGGAACATTCAGTACTTC. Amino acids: CAWSVGNGNIQYF.

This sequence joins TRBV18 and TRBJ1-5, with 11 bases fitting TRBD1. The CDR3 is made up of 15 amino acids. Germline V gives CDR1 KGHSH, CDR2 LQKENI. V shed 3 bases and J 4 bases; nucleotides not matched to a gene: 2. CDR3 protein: CASSPRDRGNQPQHF. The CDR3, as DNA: TGTGCCAGCTCACCGCGGGACAGGGGGAATCAGCCCCAGCATTTT.

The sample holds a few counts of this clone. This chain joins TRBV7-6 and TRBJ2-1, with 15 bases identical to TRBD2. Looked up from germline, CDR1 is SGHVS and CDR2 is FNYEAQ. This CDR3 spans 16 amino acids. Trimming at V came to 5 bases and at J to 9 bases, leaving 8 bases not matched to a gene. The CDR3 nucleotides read TGTGCCAGCAGCCGTACCGGGACTAGCGGGGGGATTGAGCAGTTCTTC. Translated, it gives CASSRTGTSGGIEQFF.

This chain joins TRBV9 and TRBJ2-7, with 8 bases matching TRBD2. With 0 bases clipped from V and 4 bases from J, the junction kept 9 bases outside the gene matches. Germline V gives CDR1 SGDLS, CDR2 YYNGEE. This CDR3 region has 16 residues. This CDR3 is CASSVGGGRRQYEQYV. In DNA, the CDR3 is TGTGCCAGCAGCGTAGGCGGGGGGCGAAGACAATACGAGCAGTACGTC.

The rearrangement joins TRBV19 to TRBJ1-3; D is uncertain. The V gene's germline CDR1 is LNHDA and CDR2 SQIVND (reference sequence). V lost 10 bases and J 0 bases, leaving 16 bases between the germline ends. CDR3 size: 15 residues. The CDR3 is CATLGRSFSGNTIYF. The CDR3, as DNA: TGTGCCACCCTAGGGAGGTCATTCTCTGGAAACACCATATATTTT.

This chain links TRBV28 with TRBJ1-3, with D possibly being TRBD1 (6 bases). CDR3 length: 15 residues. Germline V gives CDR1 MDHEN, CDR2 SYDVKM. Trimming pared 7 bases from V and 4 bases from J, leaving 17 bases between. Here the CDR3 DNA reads TGTGCCAGCACAGGGGCCGGGGTACCCGGAAACACCATATATTTT. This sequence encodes CASTGAGVPGNTIYF.

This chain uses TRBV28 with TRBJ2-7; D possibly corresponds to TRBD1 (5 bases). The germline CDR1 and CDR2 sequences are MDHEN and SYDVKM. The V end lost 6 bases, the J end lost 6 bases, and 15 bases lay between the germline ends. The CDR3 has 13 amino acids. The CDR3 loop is CASRSQGRGEQYV. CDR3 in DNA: TGTGCCAGCAGATCTCAGGGAAGGGGCGAGCAGTACGTC.

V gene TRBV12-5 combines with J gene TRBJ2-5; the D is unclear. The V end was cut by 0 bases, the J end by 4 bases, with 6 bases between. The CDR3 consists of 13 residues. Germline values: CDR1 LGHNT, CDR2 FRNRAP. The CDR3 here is CASGLVLTETQYF. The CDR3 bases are TGTGCTAGTGGTTTGGTACTCACAGAGACCCAGTACTTC. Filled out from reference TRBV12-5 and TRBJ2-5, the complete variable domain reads DARVTQTPRHKVTEMGQEVTMRCQPILGHNTVFWYRQTMMQGLELLAYFRNRAPLDDSGMPKDRFSAEMPDATLATLKIQPSEPRDSAVYFCASGLVLTETQYFGPGTRLLVL.

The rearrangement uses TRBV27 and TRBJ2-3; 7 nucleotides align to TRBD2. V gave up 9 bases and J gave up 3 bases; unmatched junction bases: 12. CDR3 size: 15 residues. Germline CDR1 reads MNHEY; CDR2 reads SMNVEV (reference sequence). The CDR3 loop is CASLLTRTRTDTQYF. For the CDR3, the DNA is TGTGCCAGTTTGCTGACCCGGACTAGAACAGATACGCAGTATTTT.

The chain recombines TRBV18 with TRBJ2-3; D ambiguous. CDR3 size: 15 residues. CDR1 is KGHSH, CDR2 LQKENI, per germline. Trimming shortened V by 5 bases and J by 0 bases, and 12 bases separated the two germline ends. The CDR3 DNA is TGTGCCAGCTCAACGATGTCCCAGAGCACAGATACGCAGTATTTT. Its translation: CASSTMSQSTDTQYF.

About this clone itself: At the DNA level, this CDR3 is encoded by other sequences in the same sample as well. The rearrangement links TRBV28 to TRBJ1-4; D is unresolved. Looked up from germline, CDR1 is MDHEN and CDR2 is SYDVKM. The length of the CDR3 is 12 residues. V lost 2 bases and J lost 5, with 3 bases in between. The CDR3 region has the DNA TGTGCCAGCAGTTTAAGAAATGAAAAACTGTTTTTT. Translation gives CASSLRNEKLFF. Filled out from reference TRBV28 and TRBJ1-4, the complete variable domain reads DVKVTQSSRYLVKRTGEKVFLECVQDMDHENMFWYRQDPGLGLRLIYFSYDVKMKEKGDIPEGYSVSREKKERFSLILESASTNQTSMYLCASSLRNEKLFFGSGTQLSVL.

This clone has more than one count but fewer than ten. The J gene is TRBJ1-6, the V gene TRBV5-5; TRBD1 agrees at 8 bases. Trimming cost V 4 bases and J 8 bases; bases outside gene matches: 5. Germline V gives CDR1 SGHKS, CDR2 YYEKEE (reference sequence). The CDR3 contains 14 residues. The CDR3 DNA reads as TGTGCCAGCAGCACCGGGACAGGTTATTCACCCCTCCACTTT. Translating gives CASSTGTGYSPLHF.

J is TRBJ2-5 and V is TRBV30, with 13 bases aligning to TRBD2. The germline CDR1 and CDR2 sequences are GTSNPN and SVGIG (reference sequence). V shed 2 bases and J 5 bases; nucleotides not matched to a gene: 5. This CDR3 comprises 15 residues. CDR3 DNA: TGTGCCTGGAGTCGACTAGCGGGGGGTTGGGAGACCCAGTACTTC. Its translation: CAWSRLAGGWETQYF.

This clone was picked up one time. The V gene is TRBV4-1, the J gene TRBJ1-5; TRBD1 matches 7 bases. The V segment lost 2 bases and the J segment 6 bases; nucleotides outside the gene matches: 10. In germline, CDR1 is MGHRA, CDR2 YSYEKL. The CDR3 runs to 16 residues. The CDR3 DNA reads TGCGCCAGCAGCCAACCTACAGGGGACGGAGGTCAGCCCCAGCATTTT. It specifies CASSQPTGDGGQPQHF.

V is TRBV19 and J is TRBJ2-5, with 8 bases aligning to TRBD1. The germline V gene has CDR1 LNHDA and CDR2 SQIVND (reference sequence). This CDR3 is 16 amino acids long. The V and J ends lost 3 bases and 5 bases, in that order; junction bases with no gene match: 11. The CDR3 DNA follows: TGTGCCAGTAGTATGGGGCTGACAGGGGAGTGGGAGACCCAGTACTTC. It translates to CASSMGLTGEWETQYF. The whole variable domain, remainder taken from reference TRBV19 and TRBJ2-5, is DGGITQSPKYLFRKEGQNVTLSCEQNLNHDAMYWYRQDPGQGLRLIYYSQIVNDFQKGDIAEGYSVSREKKESFPLTVTSAQKNPTAFYLCASSMGLTGEWETQYFGPGTRLLVL.

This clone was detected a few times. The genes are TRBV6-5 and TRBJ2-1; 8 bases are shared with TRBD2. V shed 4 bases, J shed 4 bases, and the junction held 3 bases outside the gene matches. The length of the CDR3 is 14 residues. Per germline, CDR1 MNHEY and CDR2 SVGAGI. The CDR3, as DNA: TGTGCCAGCAGTTCGGGGGGGCCATACAATGAGCAGTTCTTC. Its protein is CASSSGGPYNEQFF.

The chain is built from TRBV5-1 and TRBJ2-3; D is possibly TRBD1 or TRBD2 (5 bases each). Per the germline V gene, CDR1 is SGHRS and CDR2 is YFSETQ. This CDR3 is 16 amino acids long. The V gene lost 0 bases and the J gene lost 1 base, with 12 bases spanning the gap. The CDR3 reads CASSLGSMGGTDTQYF. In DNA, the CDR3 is TGCGCCAGCAGCTTGGGTTCGATGGGGGGCACAGATACGCAGTATTTT.

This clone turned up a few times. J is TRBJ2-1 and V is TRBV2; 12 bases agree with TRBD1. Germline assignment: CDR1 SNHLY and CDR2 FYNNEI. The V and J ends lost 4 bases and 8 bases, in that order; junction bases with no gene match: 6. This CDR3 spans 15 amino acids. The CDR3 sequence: CASSVGTGGSHEQFF. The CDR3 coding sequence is TGTGCCAGCAGTGTAGGGACAGGGGGCTCCCATGAGCAGTTCTTC.

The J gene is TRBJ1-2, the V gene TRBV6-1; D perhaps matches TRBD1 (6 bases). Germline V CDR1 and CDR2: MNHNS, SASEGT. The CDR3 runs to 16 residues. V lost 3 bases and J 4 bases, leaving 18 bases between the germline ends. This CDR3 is CASSDRMTGQFYGYTF. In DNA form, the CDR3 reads TGTGCCAGCAGTGACAGAATGACAGGACAGTTCTATGGCTACACCTTC.

The CDR3, as DNA: TGTGCCAGCAGTGAACAGGCCAGTGACTCTGGAAACACCATATATTTT. Translated, it gives CASSEQASDSGNTIYF. The chain recombines TRBV6-1 with TRBJ1-3; D not certain. Trimming cost V 2 bases and J 0 bases, with 11 bases left between them. The V gene's germline CDR1 is MNHNS and CDR2 SASEGT. The length of the CDR3 is 16 residues.

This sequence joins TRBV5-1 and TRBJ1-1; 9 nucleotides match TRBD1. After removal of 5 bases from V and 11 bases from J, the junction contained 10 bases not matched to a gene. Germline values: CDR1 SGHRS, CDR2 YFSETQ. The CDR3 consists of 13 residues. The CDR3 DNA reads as TGCGCCAGCAGTCCGGGACAGGGAGTCTGGGCTTTCTTT. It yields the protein CASSPGQGVWAFF.

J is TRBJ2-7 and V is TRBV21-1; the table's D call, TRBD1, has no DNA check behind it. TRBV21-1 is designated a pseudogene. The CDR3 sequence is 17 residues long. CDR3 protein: CASSKVVDRGTFYEQYV. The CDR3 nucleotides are TGTGCCAGCAGCAAAGTTGTTGACAGGGGGACCTTTTACGAGCAGTACGTC.